This TCR beta chain stems from a study of T cells of healthy individuals. One entry per CDR3 protein results from TCRdb running MiXCR on the 5' RACE reads. The sample contains approximately 50,000 distinct CDR3 sequences, about 15% of which appear only once. V lost 3 bases, J lost 5 bases, and 13 bases lay in between. The CDR3 has 14 residues. Germline lookup yields CDR1 MNHEY and CDR2 SMNVEV (reference sequence). This clonotype was sampled from a human donor in good health. The rearrangement joins TRBV27 to TRBJ2-5; D possibly matches TRBD1 or TRBD2 (5 bases each). In nucleotides, the CDR3 is TGTGCCAGCAGTTTGTGGGGGTTCGGCGAGACCCAGTACTTC. It yields the protein CASSLWGFGETQYF.